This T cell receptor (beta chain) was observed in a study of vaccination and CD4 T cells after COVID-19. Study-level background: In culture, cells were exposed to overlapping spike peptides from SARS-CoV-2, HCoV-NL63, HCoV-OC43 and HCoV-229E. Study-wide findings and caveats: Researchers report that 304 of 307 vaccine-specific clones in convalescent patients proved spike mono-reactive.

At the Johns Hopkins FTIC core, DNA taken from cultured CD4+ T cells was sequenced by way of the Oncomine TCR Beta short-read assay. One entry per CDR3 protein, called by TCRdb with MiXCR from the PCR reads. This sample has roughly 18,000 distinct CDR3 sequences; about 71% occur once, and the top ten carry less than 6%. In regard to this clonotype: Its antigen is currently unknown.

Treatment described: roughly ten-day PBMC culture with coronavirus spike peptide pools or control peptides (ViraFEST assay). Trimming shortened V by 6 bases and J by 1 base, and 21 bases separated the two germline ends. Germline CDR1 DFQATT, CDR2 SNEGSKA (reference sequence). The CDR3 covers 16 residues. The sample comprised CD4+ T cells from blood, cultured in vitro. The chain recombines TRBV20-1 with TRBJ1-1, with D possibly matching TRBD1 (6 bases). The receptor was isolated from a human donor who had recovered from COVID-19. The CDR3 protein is CSAIRRGLVGNTEAFF. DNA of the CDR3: TGCAGTGCCATAAGGCGGGGGCTCGTTGGGAACACTGAAGCTTTCTTT.